This is a list of T cell receptor beta chains from one sample in a study of OX40 agonist ivuxolimab in advanced cancers. The repertoire was sequenced with immunoSEQ multiplex PCR; TCRdb's copy has only in-frame clones and lacks some. The sample has 74,000 or so clones, just over 90% seen once. The sequenced sample was CD4+ or CD8+ T cells sorted from blood, obtained in a trial of the OX40 agonist ivuxolimab. Source of these receptors: an adult with an advanced solid tumor such as melanoma, head and neck, liver or kidney cancer. Each CDR3 is given with its conserved first and last residue. Each record gives: V gene, J gene, CDR3 protein.

v_call: TRBV4-1
j_call: TRBJ1-5
cdr3_aa: CASSRTGSNQPQHF

v_call: TRBV6-5
j_call: TRBJ1-1
cdr3_aa: CASSSPTDGDTEAFF

v_call: TRBV10-3
j_call: TRBJ2-7
cdr3_aa: CAISEPGQGSYEQYF

v_call: TRBV30
j_call: TRBJ2-3
cdr3_aa: CAWSVLSATGDTQYF

v_call: TRBV7-9
j_call: TRBJ1-3
cdr3_aa: CASTPIGAGSSGNTIYF

v_call: TRBV15
j_call: TRBJ2-7
cdr3_aa: CATSRAGATEYEQYF

v_call: TRBV27
j_call: TRBJ2-7
cdr3_aa: CASSLLRGVSAYEQYF

v_call: TRBV27
j_call: TRBJ2-1
cdr3_aa: CASSWGTSTYNEQFF

v_call: TRBV27
j_call: TRBJ2-1
cdr3_aa: CASSLLNSHNEQFF

v_call: TRBV4-1
j_call: TRBJ1-2
cdr3_aa: CASSPLDRGLLNYGYTF

v_call: TRBV7-2
j_call: TRBJ2-7
cdr3_aa: CASSLGPGGGGEQYF

v_call: TRBV10-2
j_call: TRBJ2-7
cdr3_aa: CASSESVYAGSSYEQYF

v_call: TRBV4-2
j_call: TRBJ1-2
cdr3_aa: CASLGANYGYTF

v_call: TRBV7-2
j_call: TRBJ1-4
cdr3_aa: CASSLDLTGGLEKLFF

v_call: TRBV19
j_call: TRBJ2-7
cdr3_aa: CASSFHYEQYF

v_call: TRBV18
j_call: TRBJ2-7
cdr3_aa: CASSPPDRIYEQYF

v_call: TRBV9
j_call: TRBJ2-2
cdr3_aa: CASSALAGGNTGELFF

v_call: TRBV7-9
j_call: TRBJ2-1
cdr3_aa: CASQAALSAYNEQFF

v_call: TRBV4-1
j_call: TRBJ2-5
cdr3_aa: CASSQDQASDDQETQYF

v_call: TRBV7-9
j_call: TRBJ1-1
cdr3_aa: CASLQGAEAFF

v_call: TRBV5-8
j_call: TRBJ1-3
cdr3_aa: CASSFRHLSSGNTIYF

v_call: TRBV5-4
j_call: TRBJ1-3
cdr3_aa: CASSVDRSSGNTIYF

v_call: TRBV7-9
j_call: TRBJ2-2
cdr3_aa: CASSRNSGSEDTGELFF

v_call: TRBV30
j_call: TRBJ2-7
cdr3_aa: CAGTGPSDLYEQYF

v_call: TRBV5-1
j_call: TRBJ1-1
cdr3_aa: CASSLVGGPNTEAFF

v_call: TRBV28
j_call: TRBJ2-6
cdr3_aa: CASRPTGGLSGANVLTF

v_call: TRBV7-9
j_call: TRBJ2-3
cdr3_aa: CASSYSSSTDTQYF

v_call: TRBV27
j_call: TRBJ2-1
cdr3_aa: CASSPRTGYYNEQFF

v_call: TRBV19
j_call: TRBJ2-7
cdr3_aa: CASSTGAVAYEQYF

v_call: TRBV11-3
j_call: TRBJ2-2
cdr3_aa: CASSLRDSNTGELFF

v_call: TRBV7-2
j_call: TRBJ2-3
cdr3_aa: CASSPRQGKDTQYF

v_call: TRBV19
j_call: TRBJ2-1
cdr3_aa: CASSGGLSSYNEQFF

v_call: TRBV4-3
j_call: TRBJ2-2
cdr3_aa: CASSQVHREDTGELFF

v_call: TRBV9
j_call: TRBJ2-4
cdr3_aa: CASSVGASGGNIQYF

v_call: TRBV6-6
j_call: TRBJ2-7
cdr3_aa: CASTGQPLLRDEQYF

v_call: TRBV6-5
j_call: TRBJ2-7
cdr3_aa: CASSDAVAYEQYF

v_call: TRBV11-3
j_call: TRBJ2-7
cdr3_aa: CASSPPGQSYEQYF

v_call: TRBV9
j_call: TRBJ2-7
cdr3_aa: CASSPSPYEQYF

v_call: TRBV11-2
j_call: TRBJ1-2
cdr3_aa: CASSPYPGTGNYGYTF

v_call: TRBV7-2
j_call: TRBJ1-3
cdr3_aa: CASSLVLDPIYF

v_call: TRBV13
j_call: TRBJ1-5
cdr3_aa: CASSGSGGSNQPQHF

v_call: TRBV11-3
j_call: TRBJ2-3
cdr3_aa: CASSPRQGEGTDTQYF

v_call: TRBV27
j_call: TRBJ2-3
cdr3_aa: CASSSFGIDTQYF

v_call: TRBV7-9
j_call: TRBJ2-7
cdr3_aa: CASSLAGLEQYF

v_call: TRBV29-1
j_call: TRBJ2-1
cdr3_aa: CSLQSPLTNEQFF

v_call: TRBV2
j_call: TRBJ2-7
cdr3_aa: CASSGPGATYEQYF

v_call: TRBV4-3
j_call: TRBJ1-1
cdr3_aa: CASSQAGVPQVNTEAFF

v_call: TRBV4-3
j_call: TRBJ2-7
cdr3_aa: CASSQDWAARTYEQYF

v_call: TRBV19
j_call: TRBJ1-2
cdr3_aa: CASSVTGTGDGYTF

v_call: TRBV29-1
j_call: TRBJ2-2
cdr3_aa: CSVPGFGELFF